These 24 T cell receptor beta chains came from one sample sequenced in a study of blood T cell repertoires in COVID-19. The protocol was immunoSEQ multiplex PCR, while the TCRdb copy is restricted to in-frame clones and leaves out a portion. The data contain 120,000 to 150,000 clones, approximately 85% of them seen just once; the ten biggest clones take up about 8%. Sample: peripheral blood. These receptors all come from a woman aged 55-70 years with COVID-19, enrolled during active disease.

The rearrangement uses TRBV27 and TRBJ2-7; a possible D gene is TRBD2 (5 bases). V lost 6 bases and J 3 bases, leaving 12 bases between the germline ends. This CDR3 spans 13 amino acids. CDR1 MNHEY and CDR2 SMNVEV come from the germline V gene (reference sequence). CDR3: CASREVKGYEQYF. In DNA, the CDR3 is TGTGCCAGCAGGGAGGTGAAGGGCTACGAGCAGTACTTC.

The chain recombines TRBV4-1 with TRBJ2-1; D is unclear. Germline CDR1 is MGHRA and CDR2 is YSYEKL. The length of the CDR3 is 11 residues. V dropped 3 bases and J dropped 8 bases, with 5 bases sitting between them. In DNA form, the CDR3 reads TGCGCCAGCAGCCACCAGTATGAGCAGTTCTTC. Its protein product is CASSHQYEQFF.

The rearrangement uses TRBV5-1 and TRBJ1-3, with 7 bases lining up with TRBD1. The CDR3 is 17 amino acids. The trim removed 4 bases at V and 5 bases at J, leaving 15 bases unmatched. CDR1 is SGHRS, CDR2 YFSETQ, per germline. The CDR3 DNA follows: TGCGCCAGCAGCCCCGGGACAGTGCGTTCGGCCCGAAACACCATATATTTT. Protein: CASSPGTVRSARNTIYF.

The J gene is TRBJ1-1, the V gene TRBV28, with no clear D. CDR1 is MDHEN, CDR2 SYDVKM, per germline. The length of the CDR3 is 14 residues. The V and J ends lost 5 bases and 3 bases respectively, with 13 bases between them. The CDR3 is CASSPMSGYTEAFF. In DNA, the CDR3 is TGTGCCAGCAGTCCTATGTCGGGGTACACTGAAGCTTTCTTT.

The rearrangement joins TRBV6-8 to TRBJ2-3; 8 bases agree with TRBD2. Losses at the gene ends were 6 bases for V and 6 bases for J; bases not matched to a gene: 8. Germline V gene sequence: CDR1 MNHGY, CDR2 SAAAGT. This CDR3 spans 14 amino acids. CDR3: CASRQLRLADTQYF. CDR3 coding DNA: TGTGCCAGCAGACAACTCCGACTAGCGGATACGCAGTATTTT.

The chain combines TRBV6-5 with TRBJ2-1; 7 bases agree with TRBD2. The CDR3 is 13 residues long. With 6 bases clipped from V and 10 bases from J, the junction kept 9 bases outside the gene matches. Germline CDR1 and CDR2: MNHEY and SVGAGI. The CDR3 region is CASSPSLAQEQFF. The CDR3 DNA reads TGTGCCAGCAGCCCCTCACTAGCGCAGGAGCAGTTCTTC.

This rearrangement joins TRBV2 to TRBJ1-1; perhaps TRBD1 as D (6 bases). This CDR3 is 12 amino acids long. CDR1 and CDR2 from the germline V gene are SNHLY and FYNNEI. The V end lost 11 bases, the J end lost 0 bases, and 10 bases lay between the germline ends. CDR3 coding DNA: TGTGCCCACAAGGGGGTGAACACTGAAGCTTTCTTT. This translates into CAHKGVNTEAFF. The entire variable domain, with the rest obtained from reference TRBV2 and TRBJ1-1, is as follows: EPEVTQTPSHQVTQMGQEVILRCVPISNHLYFYWYRQILGQKVEFLVSFYNNEISEKSEIFDDQFSVERPDGSNFTLKIRSTKLEDSAMYFCAHKGVNTEAFFGQGTRLTVV.

The chain carries TRBV5-1 and TRBJ1-1; 7 nucleotides align to TRBD1. This CDR3 spans 15 amino acids. The trim removed 6 bases at V and 0 bases at J, leaving 8 bases unmatched. Germline V gene lookup returns CDR1 SGHRS and CDR2 YFSETQ. The CDR3 nucleotides read TGCGCCAGCACAACGACAGGGCGGATGAACACTGAAGCTTTCTTT. The encoded protein is CASTTTGRMNTEAFF.

The chain employs TRBV13 and TRBJ2-5, with D perhaps TRBD2 (7 bases). The V end was cut by 1 base, the J end by 5 bases, with 17 bases between. The CDR3 covers 16 residues. Germline-derived CDR1 and CDR2 are PRHDT and FYEKMQ (reference sequence). The CDR3 here is CASSLVRGGPGETQYF. In DNA form, the CDR3 reads TGTGCCAGCAGCTTAGTACGCGGGGGCCCAGGGGAGACCCAGTACTTC.

V and J are TRBV6-5 and TRBJ1-3; no reliable D call. Per germline, CDR1 MNHEY and CDR2 SVGAGI. The CDR3 runs to 15 residues. The V end was cut by 2 bases, the J end by 0 bases, with 8 bases between. This CDR3 reads CASSYRDSSGNTIYF. For the CDR3, the DNA is TGTGCCAGCAGTTACCGGGATAGCTCTGGAAACACCATATATTTT.

The chain carries TRBV7-3 and TRBJ1-2; D might be TRBD1 (6 bases). The germline V gene encodes CDR1 SGHTA and CDR2 FQGTGA. The CDR3 has 15 amino acids. The V gene lost 5 bases and the J gene lost 4 bases, with 17 bases spanning the gap. The CDR3: CASSPWPGQSYGYTF. The DNA of the CDR3 is TGTGCCAGCAGCCCGTGGCCTGGACAGAGCTATGGCTACACCTTC.

The CDR3 region is CASSPWIGGGISGANVLTF. CDR3 coding DNA: TGTGCCAGCAGCCCGTGGATTGGCGGGGGAATCTCTGGGGCCAACGTCCTGACTTTC. The chain is built from TRBV5-4 and TRBJ2-6; TRBD2 aligns across 7 bases. The germline V gene has CDR1 SGHNT and CDR2 YYREEE (reference sequence). The CDR3 is 19 amino acids. With 4 bases clipped from V and 0 bases from J, the junction kept 13 bases outside the gene matches.

Turning to this clone: At the DNA level, this CDR3 is encoded by other sequences in the same sample as well. This chain joins TRBV3-1 (or the pseudogene TRBV3-2) and TRBJ1-5; unclear D gene. This CDR3 spans 14 amino acids. V was shortened by 0 bases and J by 4 bases, with 7 bases between the two germline ends. Germline CDR1 LGHDT, CDR2 YNNKEL (reference sequence). The CDR3 bases are TGTGCCAGCAGCCAAGATTTCGGGAATCAGCCCCAGCATTTT. Its translation: CASSQDFGNQPQHF.

This clone came up a few times. The chain recombines TRBV3-1 (or the pseudogene TRBV3-2) with TRBJ1-3, with TRBD1 matching over 7 bases. Germline V gives CDR1 LGHDT, CDR2 YNNKEL (reference sequence). This CDR3 has 16 residues. V was pared by 4 bases and J by 0 bases, with 6 bases of the junction left unmatched. The CDR3 region has the DNA TGTGCCAGCAGCCTCATAGCAGGGGGCTCTGGAAACACCATATATTTT. Residues: CASSLIAGGSGNTIYF.

This chain links TRBV11-2 with TRBJ1-1; TRBD1 matches 12 bases. CDR3 length equals 19 residues. Germline values: CDR1 SGHAT, CDR2 FQNNGV. Unmatched junction bases numbered 9, after V lost 0 bases and J lost 1 base. CDR3 sequence (DNA): TGTGCCAGCAGCTTAGATCTGTACGGGACAGGGGGCAGGAACACTGAAGCTTTCTTT. Translated: CASSLDLYGTGGRNTEAFF.

V and J are TRBV10-3 and TRBJ2-7; D is unresolved. The germline CDR1 and CDR2 sequences are ENHRY and SYGVKD. V was trimmed by 2 bases and J by 2 bases, leaving 10 bases between them. The CDR3 covers 14 residues. CDR3 in DNA: TGTGCCATCAGTGAGGGGTACAGAACCTACGAGCAGTACTTC. This sequence encodes CAISEGYRTYEQYF.

The CDR3 sequence is CASSEPDRGTFNEKLFF. In nucleotides, the CDR3 is TGTGCCAGCAGTGAACCAGACAGGGGAACCTTTAATGAAAAACTGTTTTTT. This sequence joins TRBV6-1 and TRBJ1-4, with 8 positions matching TRBD1. Unmatched junction bases numbered 9, after V lost 2 bases and J lost 4 bases. CDR1 and CDR2 (germline): MNHNS, SASEGT. The CDR3 has 17 amino acids.

This clone occurred a few times. The chain joins TRBV23-1 to TRBJ1-5; 9 bases map to TRBD1. TRBV23-1 is annotated as an ORF whose role is uncertain. This CDR3 comprises 14 residues. With V trimmed by 6 bases and J by 7 bases, 7 bases remained unmatched. The CDR3 sequence: CASSKTGGYQPQHF. The CDR3 DNA reads TGCGCCAGCAGCAAAACAGGGGGCTACCAGCCCCAGCATTTT.

This clone was seen only a few times. The gene calls are TRBV10-3 and TRBJ1-2; no clear D. The CDR3 is 15 amino acids. Germline CDR1 reads ENHRY; CDR2 reads SYGVKD. Trimming cost V 1 base and J 5 bases, with 14 bases left between them. Here the CDR3 reads CAISEYREREYGYTF. The CDR3 region has the DNA TGTGCCATCAGTGAGTACCGGGAGAGGGAGTATGGCTACACCTTC.

This clone was seen more than once but under ten times. The chain recombines TRBV7-9 with TRBJ2-7; D might be TRBD2 (6 bases). Germline V gives CDR1 SEHNR, CDR2 FQNEAQ (reference sequence). Trimming stripped 4 bases from V and 6 bases from J, with 22 bases between. The CDR3 length is 16 residues. In DNA form, the CDR3 reads TGTGCCAGCAGCTCCTCAGTGGGCGCGGGGATGTTCGAGCAGTACTTC. It yields the protein CASSSSVGAGMFEQYF.

The genes are TRBV7-9 and TRBJ1-3; D remains unclear. Trimming pared 3 bases from V and 0 bases from J, leaving 12 bases between. Germline V gives CDR1 SEHNR, CDR2 FQNEAQ (reference sequence). The CDR3 covers 16 residues. In DNA, the CDR3 is TGTGCCAGCAGCTTGGTAGAGGTCATCTCTGGAAACACCATATATTTT. Translated, it gives CASSLVEVISGNTIYF. The entire variable domain, with the rest obtained from reference TRBV7-9 and TRBJ1-3, is as follows: DTGVSQNPRHKITKRGQNVTFRCDPISEHNRLYWYRQTLGQGPEFLTYFQNEAQLEKSRLLSDRFSAERPKGSFSTLEIQRTEQGDSAMYLCASSLVEVISGNTIYFGEGSWLTVV.

This sequence joins TRBV5-4 and TRBJ1-1; perhaps TRBD1 as D (6 bases). V lost 4 bases and J lost 3, with 13 bases in between. CDR1 and CDR2 from the germline V gene are SGHNT and YYREEE (reference sequence). This CDR3 is built from 14 residues. The CDR3 DNA is TGTGCCAGCAGCACCGTAGGGACACACACTGAAGCTTTCTTT. It encodes CASSTVGTHTEAFF.

The chain joins TRBV2 to TRBJ2-7; possibly TRBD2 for D (7 bases). The germline V gene encodes CDR1 SNHLY and CDR2 FYNNEI. This CDR3 is 13 amino acids long. Deletions cut 3 bases from V and 6 bases from J, with 12 bases between. The CDR3 spells CASSDGGAREQYF. The CDR3 bases are TGTGCCAGCAGTGATGGGGGGGCCCGCGAGCAGTACTTC.

This clone appeared once. This sequence joins TRBV5-1 and TRBJ1-3; no definite D call. The CDR3 sequence is 15 residues long. Germline-derived CDR1 and CDR2 are SGHRS and YFSETQ. The germline V and J ends were trimmed by 4 bases and 0 bases, with 11 bases remaining between them. The CDR3 is CASSPSASSGNTIYF. The CDR3 DNA reads TGCGCCAGCAGCCCTTCTGCCAGCTCTGGAAACACCATATATTTT.